This T cell receptor (beta chain) was documented in a study of blood T cell repertoires in COVID-19. Study-wide background: COVID-19 samples collected from the United States, Italy and Spain covered acute and convalescent phases. Sources were T cells, B-cell-depleted T cells, or PBMCs; the material itself was cDNA or gDNA.

In the original workflow: Amplifying reference gene primers gave estimates of nucleated cell counts. TCRdb's copy holds only in-frame clones and misses some; the assay was immunoSEQ multiplex PCR. Clone size and the V and J calls come from that table; the DNA yielded D and trimming. The repertoire holds more than 20,000 clones, with roughly 90% as singletons. CDR3 length: 16 residues. The chain couples TRBV21-1 to TRBJ2-3; the table's D call, TRBD2, has no DNA check behind it. TRBV21-1 is assigned pseudogene status. This receptor was obtained from a woman in her sixties with active COVID-19. The sample consisted of peripheral blood. Here the CDR3 DNA reads TGTGCCAGCAGCAAAGCTCCAGCGGGAGGGACAGATACGCAGTATTTT. Translating it yields CASSKAPAGGTDTQYF.